Listed below are T cell receptor beta chains from one sample, sequenced in a study of vaccination effects on CD4 cells after COVID-19. For these receptors, no antigen is known. Profiled with immunoSEQ multiplex PCR; TCRdb holds only in-frame clones, not every one. The table has about 73,000 clones, 65% to 85% seen once; the top ten hold around 2.9%. This specimen consisted of CD4+ T cells from PBMCs cultured with HCoV-NL63 spike peptides, obtained before COVID-19 vaccination. The origin of the receptors is a human donor who received a COVID-19 vaccine. Both conserved end residues are part of each CDR3. D genes are given only for firm matches. Rows may omit the clone size; those that give it use once, few, many or a size class.

v_gene: TRBV11-3; j_gene: TRBJ1-1; d_gene: -; abundance: -; CDR3aa: CASSLRGTGEAFF; CDR3nt: TGTGCCAGCAGCTTAAGAGGAACTGGTGAAGCTTTCTTT
v_gene: TRBV5-6; j_gene: TRBJ2-2; d_gene: TRBD1; abundance: -; CDR3aa: CASSTGQELNTGELFF; CDR3nt: TGTGCCAGCAGCACGGGACAGGAGCTGAACACCGGGGAGCTGTTTTTT
v_gene: TRBV27; j_gene: TRBJ1-2; d_gene: -; abundance: -; CDR3aa: CASSGTTGYGYTF; CDR3nt: TGTGCCAGCTCCGGGACAACTGGCTATGGCTACACCTTC
v_gene: TRBV5-1; j_gene: TRBJ2-5; d_gene: -; abundance: few; CDR3aa: CASSFLDSTKETQYF; CDR3nt: TGCGCCAGCAGCTTCCTCGACAGCACAAAAGAGACCCAGTACTTC
v_gene: TRBV3-1/TRBV3-2; j_gene: TRBJ2-2; d_gene: -; abundance: once; CDR3aa: CASSQEGQLSGELFF; CDR3nt: TGTGCCAGCAGCCAGGAGGGACAGTTGAGCGGGGAGCTGTTTTTT
v_gene: TRBV7-8; j_gene: TRBJ1-2; d_gene: -; abundance: -; CDR3aa: CASSLVRVLGDRYTF; CDR3nt: TGTGCCAGCAGCTTAGTCAGGGTTTTAGGGGATCGCTACACCTTC
v_gene: TRBV4-3; j_gene: TRBJ2-1; d_gene: -; abundance: -; CDR3aa: CASSQGWGFNEQFF; CDR3nt: TGCGCCAGCAGCCAAGGGTGGGGGTTCAATGAGCAGTTCTTC
v_gene: TRBV5-6; j_gene: TRBJ1-1; d_gene: TRBD1; abundance: -; CDR3aa: CASSGGQLNTEAFF; CDR3nt: TGTGCCAGCAGCGGGGGACAGCTGAACACTGAAGCTTTCTTT
v_gene: TRBV6-1; j_gene: TRBJ2-2; d_gene: TRBD2; abundance: -; CDR3aa: CASSEGGAGELFF; CDR3nt: TGTGCCAGCAGTGAGGGGGGGGCCGGGGAGCTGTTTTTT
v_gene: TRBV6-2/TRBV6-3; j_gene: TRBJ1-2; d_gene: -; abundance: -; CDR3aa: CASSEQANYGYTF; CDR3nt: TGTGCCAGCAGCGAACAGGCTAACTATGGCTACACCTTC
v_gene: TRBV5-1; j_gene: TRBJ2-3; d_gene: TRBD2; abundance: -; CDR3aa: CASSLVWGGVSTDTQYF; CDR3nt: TGCGCCAGCAGCTTGGTTTGGGGGGGAGTTAGCACAGATACGCAGTATTTT
v_gene: TRBV6-5; j_gene: TRBJ2-3; d_gene: TRBD1; abundance: -; CDR3aa: CASKRQGSTDTQYF; CDR3nt: TGTGCCAGCAAACGACAGGGTAGCACAGATACGCAGTATTTT
v_gene: TRBV30; j_gene: TRBJ1-5; d_gene: -; abundance: once; CDR3aa: CAWSVTGGEFRNQPQHF; CDR3nt: TGTGCCTGGAGTGTGACTGGGGGAGAATTCCGGAATCAGCCCCAGCATTTT
v_gene: TRBV28; j_gene: TRBJ2-3; d_gene: TRBD2; abundance: -; CDR3aa: CASRQGLAGPSQYF; CDR3nt: TGTGCCAGCAGACAGGGACTAGCGGGGCCCTCGCAGTATTTT
v_gene: TRBV3-1/TRBV3-2; j_gene: TRBJ1-6; d_gene: -; abundance: -; CDR3aa: CASSSGISPLHF; CDR3nt: TGTGCCAGCAGCTCAGGGATTTCACCCCTCCACTTT
v_gene: TRBV11-3; j_gene: TRBJ2-5; d_gene: -; abundance: once; CDR3aa: CASSQGDRSYQETQYF; CDR3nt: TGTGCCAGCAGCCAAGGGGACCGCTCCTACCAAGAGACCCAGTACTTC
v_gene: TRBV4-3; j_gene: TRBJ2-2; d_gene: -; abundance: -; CDR3aa: CASSPGTEFTGELFF; CDR3nt: TGCGCCAGCAGCCCCGGGACTGAGTTCACCGGGGAGCTGTTTTTT
v_gene: TRBV4-1; j_gene: TRBJ1-3; d_gene: -; abundance: -; CDR3aa: CASSQDQVFSGNTIYF; CDR3nt: TGCGCCAGCAGCCAAGATCAGGTGTTCTCTGGAAACACCATATATTTT
v_gene: TRBV5-1; j_gene: TRBJ2-5; d_gene: -; abundance: few; CDR3aa: CASSFGGGEETQYF; CDR3nt: TGCGCCAGCAGCTTCGGGGGCGGGGAGGAGACCCAGTACTTC
v_gene: TRBV24-1; j_gene: TRBJ2-1; d_gene: -; abundance: -; CDR3aa: CATRDNYYNEQFF; CDR3nt: TGTGCCACCAGGGACAACTACTACAATGAGCAGTTCTTC
v_gene: TRBV4-1; j_gene: TRBJ1-2; d_gene: -; abundance: -; CDR3aa: CASSQDMSGLANYGYTF; CDR3nt: TGCGCCAGCAGCCAAGATATGTCAGGGTTAGCTAACTATGGCTACACCTTC
v_gene: TRBV6-1; j_gene: TRBJ1-4; d_gene: -; abundance: few; CDR3aa: CASSDGRLNNEKLFF; CDR3nt: TGTGCCAGCAGTGATGGTCGTTTGAATAATGAAAAACTGTTTTTT
v_gene: TRBV3-1/TRBV3-2; j_gene: TRBJ2-2; d_gene: -; abundance: -; CDR3aa: CATRGTGELFF; CDR3nt: TGTGCCACCCGGGGGACCGGGGAGCTGTTTTTT
v_gene: TRBV5-6; j_gene: TRBJ1-6; d_gene: TRBD1; abundance: few; CDR3aa: CASSLQGADSPLHF; CDR3nt: TGTGCCAGCAGCCTACAGGGGGCGGATTCACCCCTCCACTTT
v_gene: TRBV19; j_gene: TRBJ1-3; d_gene: -; abundance: -; CDR3aa: CASSIKRTGNTIYF; CDR3nt: TGTGCCAGTAGTATCAAAAGAACTGGAAACACCATATATTTT
v_gene: TRBV12-5; j_gene: TRBJ2-5; d_gene: -; abundance: -; CDR3aa: CASGFGDEGTQYF; CDR3nt: TGTGCTAGTGGTTTTGGGGATGAGGGGACCCAGTACTTC
v_gene: TRBV2; j_gene: TRBJ1-2; d_gene: TRBD1; abundance: once; CDR3aa: CASRIGQGAYGYTF; CDR3nt: TGTGCCAGCAGAATAGGACAGGGGGCCTATGGCTACACCTTC
v_gene: TRBV19; j_gene: TRBJ2-1; d_gene: -; abundance: -; CDR3aa: CASSISKANEQFF; CDR3nt: TGTGCCAGTAGTATAAGTAAGGCCAATGAGCAGTTCTTC
v_gene: TRBV3-1/TRBV3-2; j_gene: TRBJ1-2; d_gene: -; abundance: -; CDR3aa: CASSAPWVLGGYTF; CDR3nt: TGTGCCAGCAGCGCCCCTTGGGTATTGGGCGGCTACACCTTC
v_gene: TRBV5-1; j_gene: TRBJ1-2; d_gene: TRBD1; abundance: few; CDR3aa: CASSVSTGGASGYTF; CDR3nt: TGCGCCAGCAGCGTAAGCACAGGGGGCGCGTCAGGCTACACCTTC
v_gene: TRBV10-1; j_gene: TRBJ2-3; d_gene: -; abundance: -; CDR3aa: CASSDLQSTDTQYF; CDR3nt: TGCGCCAGCAGTGACCTACAGAGCACAGATACGCAGTATTTT
v_gene: TRBV27; j_gene: TRBJ1-2; d_gene: TRBD1; abundance: -; CDR3aa: CASSSYGTGGGYTF; CDR3nt: TGTGCCAGCAGTTCCTATGGGACAGGAGGAGGCTACACCTTC
v_gene: TRBV27; j_gene: TRBJ2-3; d_gene: -; abundance: -; CDR3aa: CASSLFGGSITDTQYF; CDR3nt: TGTGCCAGCAGTTTATTTGGGGGGTCCATCACAGATACGCAGTATTTT
v_gene: TRBV7-7; j_gene: TRBJ2-2; d_gene: -; abundance: -; CDR3aa: CASSPGHPANTGELFF; CDR3nt: TGTGCCAGCAGCCCAGGACACCCCGCGAACACCGGGGAGCTGTTTTTT
v_gene: TRBV28; j_gene: TRBJ2-4; d_gene: -; abundance: -; CDR3aa: CASSSGYGKNIQYF; CDR3nt: TGTGCCAGCAGCTCAGGGTATGGCAAAAACATTCAGTACTTC
v_gene: TRBV4-1; j_gene: TRBJ1-3; d_gene: -; abundance: -; CDR3aa: CASRQTQGRENTIYF; CDR3nt: TGCGCCAGCAGACAAACTCAAGGGAGAGAAAACACCATATATTTT
v_gene: TRBV29-1; j_gene: TRBJ2-2; d_gene: TRBD1; abundance: -; CDR3aa: CSAGQGFNTGELFF; CDR3nt: TGCAGCGCCGGACAGGGGTTTAACACCGGGGAGCTGTTTTTT
v_gene: TRBV4-1; j_gene: TRBJ1-5; d_gene: -; abundance: -; CDR3aa: CASSQDLRPQHF; CDR3nt: TGCGCCAGCAGCCAAGATCTCCGGCCCCAGCATTTT
v_gene: TRBV7-3; j_gene: TRBJ1-5; d_gene: -; abundance: few; CDR3aa: CAPAAGDFEYQPQHF; CDR3nt: TGTGCTCCAGCCGCAGGGGACTTTGAGTATCAGCCCCAGCATTTT
v_gene: TRBV24-1; j_gene: TRBJ2-5; d_gene: -; abundance: -; CDR3aa: CATSDLKGPGETQYF; CDR3nt: TGTGCCACCAGTGATTTAAAGGGACCGGGGGAGACCCAGTACTTC
v_gene: TRBV5-1; j_gene: TRBJ2-5; d_gene: -; abundance: -; CDR3aa: CASSFRDPEETQYF; CDR3nt: TGCGCCAGCAGCTTCCGGGACCCTGAAGAGACCCAGTACTTC
v_gene: TRBV18; j_gene: TRBJ1-2; d_gene: -; abundance: -; CDR3aa: CASSQSLKDGYTF; CDR3nt: TGTGCCAGCTCACAGAGTCTTAAGGATGGCTACACCTTC
v_gene: TRBV15; j_gene: TRBJ2-1; d_gene: TRBD1; abundance: -; CDR3aa: CATSRGLTGGINEQFF; CDR3nt: TGTGCCACCAGCAGGGGACTGACAGGGGGAATCAATGAGCAGTTCTTC
v_gene: TRBV24-1; j_gene: TRBJ2-3; d_gene: -; abundance: -; CDR3aa: CATSDRAPSARVDTQYF; CDR3nt: TGTGCCACCAGTGATCGGGCTCCTTCAGCGCGCGTGGATACGCAGTATTTT
v_gene: TRBV16; j_gene: TRBJ1-1; d_gene: -; abundance: -; CDR3aa: CASSQLRTGQTEAFF; CDR3nt: TGTGCCAGCAGCCAACTGCGAACAGGCCAAACTGAAGCTTTCTTT
v_gene: TRBV7-9; j_gene: TRBJ1-5; d_gene: -; abundance: many; CDR3aa: CASSLGEGGNQPQHF; CDR3nt: TGTGCCAGCAGCCTTGGGGAAGGGGGCAATCAGCCCCAGCATTTT
v_gene: TRBV27; j_gene: TRBJ1-5; d_gene: -; abundance: -; CDR3aa: CASSSGLINQPQHF; CDR3nt: TGTGCCAGCAGTTCAGGACTAATCAATCAGCCCCAGCATTTT
v_gene: TRBV19; j_gene: TRBJ2-1; d_gene: -; abundance: -; CDR3aa: CASSIVGAYNEQFF; CDR3nt: TGTGCCAGTAGTATAGTGGGAGCCTACAATGAGCAGTTCTTC
v_gene: TRBV24-1; j_gene: TRBJ2-1; d_gene: -; abundance: -; CDR3aa: CATRGKGPYNEQFF; CDR3nt: TGTGCCACCAGAGGTAAGGGACCATACAATGAGCAGTTCTTC
v_gene: TRBV2; j_gene: TRBJ1-5; d_gene: TRBD1; abundance: -; CDR3aa: CASTSGTAGNQPQHF; CDR3nt: TGTGCCAGCACCTCGGGGACAGCTGGCAATCAGCCCCAGCATTTT
v_gene: TRBV6-5; j_gene: TRBJ2-5; d_gene: -; abundance: -; CDR3aa: CASSRQGFKETQYF; CDR3nt: TGTGCCAGCAGTCGGCAGGGGTTCAAAGAGACCCAGTACTTC